This T cell receptor (beta chain) was sequenced in a study of beta chain features in type 1 diabetes. Across the whole study: Patients were similar to healthy donors in age and gender (as well as in cell yields).

The J segment lost 7 bases and the V segment lost 3 bases, leaving 9 bases of the junction unmatched. The germline CDR1 and CDR2 sequences are KGHSH and LQKENI. This CDR3 has 15 amino acids. Every isolated RNA sample was fully reverse transcribed, so sequencing captured expressed TCRB transcripts. Method: immunoSEQ multiplex PCR; TCRdb's copy keeps in-frame clones and lacks some. Among around 250,000 clones, 25% to 35% were seen once, and the ten largest hold roughly 4.1%. Cells sorted by CD45RO/CCR7/CD25/CD127/CD95/CD27 comprised CD4+ naive, central memory, regulatory and stem cell-like memory cells. This clone was counted a few times.

The sequenced material came from central memory CD4+ T cells from blood. The receptor was isolated from a man aged 30-40 years in good health. The chain links TRBV18 to TRBJ2-7, with 10 bases that match TRBD1. CDR3 protein: CASSPPGQGSGEQYF. The CDR3 DNA reads TGTGCCAGCTCACCTCCGGGACAGGGGTCCGGGGAGCAGTACTTC.